This TCR beta chain is from a study of blood T cell repertoires in COVID-19. Study-level information: T cells, B-cell-depleted T cells, or PBMCs provided the cDNA or gDNA that served as material.

The germline V gene has CDR1 MDHEN and CDR2 SYDVKM. V shed 4 bases, J shed 10 bases, and the junction held 9 bases outside the gene matches. The CDR3 spans 15 residues. The repertoire was sequenced with immunoSEQ multiplex PCR; TCRdb's copy has only in-frame clones and lacks some. Among around 300,000 clones listed, almost 90% were seen once. Participants reported their clinical history, and cohort assignment relied on those reports. The chain carries TRBV28 and TRBJ1-6; 8 bases are a match to TRBD1. What was sequenced was PBMCs or T cells enriched from blood (not recorded which). The clonotype originates from a woman younger than 30 with acute COVID-19. DNA of the CDR3: TGTGCCAGCAGTTCGTCGGACAGGGCGAGCTCACCCCTCCACTTT. Protein sequence: CASSSSDRASSPLHF. Full variable domain (rest looked up from reference TRBV28 and TRBJ1-6): DVKVTQSSRYLVKRTGEKVFLECVQDMDHENMFWYRQDPGLGLRLIYFSYDVKMKEKGDIPEGYSVSREKKERFSLILESASTNQTSMYLCASSSSDRASSPLHFGNGTRLTVT.